This TCR beta chain was observed in a study of shared clonotypes between healthy human individuals. The wider study: In total, the donors were two women and a few men aged 18 to 49.

This clone is a singleton in its sample. Positive CCR7 selection of CD45RO-negative cells yielded the naive CD8 cells, and terminally differentiated effector memory CD45RA+ cells were excluded. Samples underwent the assay at deep level. The DNA input per sorted-subset replicate PCR was approximately 210 ng, corresponding to 32,000 or so T cell genomes. Some clones are missing from TCRdb's copy, which holds only in-frame ones; the method was immunoSEQ multiplex PCR. The sample has 450,000 to 700,000 clones; nearly 97% are singletons. Germline V CDR1 and CDR2: WNHNN, SYGVQD (reference sequence). V gave up 8 bases and J gave up 0 bases, with 26 bases separating them. This CDR3 contains 19 residues.

V is TRBV10-1 and J is TRBJ1-5; a weak D match, TRBD1 (6 bases). The sequence came from a woman aged 25 to 39 in good health. The sample comprised naive CD8+ T cells sorted from blood. The CDR3 DNA reads TGCGCCAGCGACCACTTCGGGGCAGGGGCGAGATATAGCAATCAGCCCCAGCATTTT. Translating it yields CASDHFGAGARYSNQPQHF.